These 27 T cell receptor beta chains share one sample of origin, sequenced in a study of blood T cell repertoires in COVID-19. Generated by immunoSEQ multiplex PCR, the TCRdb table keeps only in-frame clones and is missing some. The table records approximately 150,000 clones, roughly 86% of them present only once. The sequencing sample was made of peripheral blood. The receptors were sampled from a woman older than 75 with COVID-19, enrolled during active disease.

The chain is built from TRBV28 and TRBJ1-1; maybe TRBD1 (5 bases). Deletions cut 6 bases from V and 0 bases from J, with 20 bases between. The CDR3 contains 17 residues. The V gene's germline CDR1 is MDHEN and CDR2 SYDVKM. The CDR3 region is CASSRRGPGTMNTEAFF. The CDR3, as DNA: TGTGCCAGCAGCCGGAGGGGTCCTGGTACCATGAACACTGAAGCTTTCTTT.

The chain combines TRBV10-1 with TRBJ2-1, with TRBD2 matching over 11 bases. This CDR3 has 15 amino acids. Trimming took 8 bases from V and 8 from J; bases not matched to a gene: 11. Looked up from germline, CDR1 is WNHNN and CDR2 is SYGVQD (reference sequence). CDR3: CASSLAGGPGDEQFF. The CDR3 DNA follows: TGCGCCAGCTCTTTAGCGGGAGGGCCCGGGGATGAGCAGTTCTTC.

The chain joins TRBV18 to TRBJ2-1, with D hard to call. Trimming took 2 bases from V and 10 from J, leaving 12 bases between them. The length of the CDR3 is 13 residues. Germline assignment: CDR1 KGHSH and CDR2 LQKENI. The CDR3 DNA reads TGTGCCAGCTCACCAAACTTCTCCCCAGAGCAGTTCTTC. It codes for CASSPNFSPEQFF. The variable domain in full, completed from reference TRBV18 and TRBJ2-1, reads NAGVMQNPRHLVRRRGQEARLRCSPMKGHSHVYWYRQLPEEGLKFMVYLQKENIIDESGMPKERFSAEFPKEGPSILRIQQVVRGDSAAYFCASSPNFSPEQFFGPGTRLTVL.

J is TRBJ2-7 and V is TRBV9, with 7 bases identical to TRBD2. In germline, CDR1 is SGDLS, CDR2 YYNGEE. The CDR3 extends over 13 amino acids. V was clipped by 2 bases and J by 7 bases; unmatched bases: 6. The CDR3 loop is CASSVGGSEEQYF. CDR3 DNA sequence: TGTGCCAGCAGCGTTGGCGGGAGTGAAGAGCAGTACTTC.

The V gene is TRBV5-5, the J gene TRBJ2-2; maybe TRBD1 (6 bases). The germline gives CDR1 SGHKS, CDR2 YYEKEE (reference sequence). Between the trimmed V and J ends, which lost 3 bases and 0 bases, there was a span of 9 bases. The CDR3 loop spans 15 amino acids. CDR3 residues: CASSSGQANTGELFF. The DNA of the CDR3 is TGTGCCAGCAGCTCGGGACAAGCGAACACCGGGGAGCTGTTTTTT.

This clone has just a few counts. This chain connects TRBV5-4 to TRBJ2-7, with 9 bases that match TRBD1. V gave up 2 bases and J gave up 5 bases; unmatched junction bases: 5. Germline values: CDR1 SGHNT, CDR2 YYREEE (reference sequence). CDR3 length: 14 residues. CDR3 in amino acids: CASSFRDRANEQYF. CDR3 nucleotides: TGTGCCAGCAGCTTCCGGGACAGGGCCAACGAGCAGTACTTC.

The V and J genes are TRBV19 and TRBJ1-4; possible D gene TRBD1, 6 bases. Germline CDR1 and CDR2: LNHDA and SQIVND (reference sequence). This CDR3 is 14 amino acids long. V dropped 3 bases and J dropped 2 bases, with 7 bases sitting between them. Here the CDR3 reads CASSITGTNEKLFF. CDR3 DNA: TGTGCCAGTAGTATTACAGGGACTAATGAAAAACTGTTTTTT.

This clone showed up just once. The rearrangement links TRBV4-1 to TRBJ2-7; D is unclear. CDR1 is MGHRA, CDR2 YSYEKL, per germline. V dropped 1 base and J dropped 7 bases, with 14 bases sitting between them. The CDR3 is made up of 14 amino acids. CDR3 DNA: TGCGCCAGCAGCCAAGGAGACCTAGTTCGGGAGCAGTACTTC. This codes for CASSQGDLVREQYF.

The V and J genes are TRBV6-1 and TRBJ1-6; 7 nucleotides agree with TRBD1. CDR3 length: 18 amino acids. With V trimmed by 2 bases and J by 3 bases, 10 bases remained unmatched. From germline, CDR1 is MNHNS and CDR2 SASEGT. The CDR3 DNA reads TGTGCCAGCAGTGAACAGACAGGGCCTGCTTACTATAATTCACCCCTCCACTTT. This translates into CASSEQTGPAYYNSPLHF.

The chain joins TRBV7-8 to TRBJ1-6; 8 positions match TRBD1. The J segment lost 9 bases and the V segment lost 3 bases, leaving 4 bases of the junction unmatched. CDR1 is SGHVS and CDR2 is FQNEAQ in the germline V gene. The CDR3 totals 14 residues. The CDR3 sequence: CASSFQTGVSPLHF. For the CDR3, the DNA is TGTGCCAGCAGCTTCCAGACAGGGGTTTCACCCCTCCACTTT.

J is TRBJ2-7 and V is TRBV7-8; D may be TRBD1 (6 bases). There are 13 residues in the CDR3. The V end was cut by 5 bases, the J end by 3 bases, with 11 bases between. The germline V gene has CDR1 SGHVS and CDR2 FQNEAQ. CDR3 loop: CASSMGTNYEQYF. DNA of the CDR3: TGTGCCAGCAGCATGGGGACAAACTACGAGCAGTACTTC.

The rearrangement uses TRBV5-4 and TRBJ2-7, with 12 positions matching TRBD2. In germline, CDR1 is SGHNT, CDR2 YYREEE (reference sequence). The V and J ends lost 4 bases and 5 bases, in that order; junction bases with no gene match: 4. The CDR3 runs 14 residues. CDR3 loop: CASSATSGRNEQYF. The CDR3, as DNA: TGTGCCAGCAGCGCGACTAGCGGGAGAAACGAGCAGTACTTC. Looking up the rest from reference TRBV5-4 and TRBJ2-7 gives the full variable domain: ETGVTQSPTHLIKTRGQQVTLRCSSQSGHNTVSWYQQALGQGPQFIFQYYREEENGRGNFPPRFSGLQFPNYSSELNVNALELDDSALYLCASSATSGRNEQYFGPGTRLTVT.

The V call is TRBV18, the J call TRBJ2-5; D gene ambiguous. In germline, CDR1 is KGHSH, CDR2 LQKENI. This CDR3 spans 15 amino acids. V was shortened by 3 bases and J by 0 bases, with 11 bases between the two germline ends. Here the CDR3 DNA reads TGTGCCAGCTCACCTGTGAGCAATAACCAAGAGACCCAGTACTTC. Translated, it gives CASSPVSNNQETQYF.

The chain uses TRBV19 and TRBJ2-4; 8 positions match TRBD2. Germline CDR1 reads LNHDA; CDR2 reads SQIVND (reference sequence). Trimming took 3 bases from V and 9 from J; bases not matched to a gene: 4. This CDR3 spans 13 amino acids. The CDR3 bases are TGTGCCAGTAGTATTGCTAGCGGGCTCATTCAGTACTTC. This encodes CASSIASGLIQYF.

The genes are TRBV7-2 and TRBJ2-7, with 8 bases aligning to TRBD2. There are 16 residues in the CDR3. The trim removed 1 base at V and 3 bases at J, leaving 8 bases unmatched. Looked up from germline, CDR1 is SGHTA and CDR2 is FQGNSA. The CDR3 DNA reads TGTGCCAGCAGCTTAGAGGCGGCGGGGGGCCTCTACGAGCAGTACTTC. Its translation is CASSLEAAGGLYEQYF.

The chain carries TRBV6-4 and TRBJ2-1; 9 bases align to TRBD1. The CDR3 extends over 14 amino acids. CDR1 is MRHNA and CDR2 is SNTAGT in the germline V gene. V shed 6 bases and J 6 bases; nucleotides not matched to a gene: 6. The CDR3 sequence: CASSPGQGANEQFF. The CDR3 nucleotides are TGTGCCAGCAGCCCGGGACAGGGCGCCAATGAGCAGTTCTTC.

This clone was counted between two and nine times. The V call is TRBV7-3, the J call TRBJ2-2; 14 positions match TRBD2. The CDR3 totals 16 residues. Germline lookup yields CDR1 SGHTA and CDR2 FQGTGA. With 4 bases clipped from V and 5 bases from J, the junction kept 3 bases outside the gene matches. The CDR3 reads CASSSRTSGGTGELFF. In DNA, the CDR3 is TGTGCCAGCAGCTCTCGGACTAGCGGGGGGACCGGGGAGCTGTTTTTT.

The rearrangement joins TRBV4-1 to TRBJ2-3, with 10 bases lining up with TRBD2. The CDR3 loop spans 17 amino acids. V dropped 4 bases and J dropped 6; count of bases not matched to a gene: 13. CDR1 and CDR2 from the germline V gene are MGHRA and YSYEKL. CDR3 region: CASSLTPAGGAQDTQYF. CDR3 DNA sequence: TGCGCCAGCAGCCTTACACCAGCGGGAGGGGCCCAGGATACGCAGTATTTT.

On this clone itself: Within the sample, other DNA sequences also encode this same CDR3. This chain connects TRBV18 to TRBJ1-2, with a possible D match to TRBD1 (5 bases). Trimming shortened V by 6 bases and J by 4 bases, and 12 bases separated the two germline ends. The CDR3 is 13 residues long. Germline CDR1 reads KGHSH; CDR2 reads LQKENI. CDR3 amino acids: CASSPTALYGYTF. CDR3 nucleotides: TGTGCCAGCTCCCCGACAGCTCTCTATGGCTACACCTTC.

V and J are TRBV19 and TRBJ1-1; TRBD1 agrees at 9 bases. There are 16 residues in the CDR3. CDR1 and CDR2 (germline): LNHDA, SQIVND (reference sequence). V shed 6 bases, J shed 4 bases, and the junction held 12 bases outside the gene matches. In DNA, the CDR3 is TGTGCCAGTAGGACAAACAGGGGGCCAAGGGGCACTGAAGCTTTCTTT. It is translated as CASRTNRGPRGTEAFF.

CDR3: CASSRLVSPGQVGHEQYF. CDR3 coding DNA: TGTGCCAGCAGCCGACTAGTCTCACCGGGACAGGTTGGTCACGAGCAGTACTTC. The V call is TRBV3-1 (or the pseudogene TRBV3-2), the J call TRBJ2-7; 8 bases fit TRBD1. The V gene end was trimmed by 4 bases and the J gene end by 5 bases; junction bases not matched to a gene: 19. CDR1 is LGHDT, CDR2 YNNKEL, per germline (reference sequence). The CDR3 is 18 residues long.

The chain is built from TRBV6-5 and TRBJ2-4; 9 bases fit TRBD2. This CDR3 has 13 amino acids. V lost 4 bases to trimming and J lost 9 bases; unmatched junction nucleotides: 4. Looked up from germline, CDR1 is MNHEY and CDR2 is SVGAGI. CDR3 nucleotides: TGTGCCAGCAGTTCCCCGGGACTAGCCATTCAGTACTTC. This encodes CASSSPGLAIQYF.

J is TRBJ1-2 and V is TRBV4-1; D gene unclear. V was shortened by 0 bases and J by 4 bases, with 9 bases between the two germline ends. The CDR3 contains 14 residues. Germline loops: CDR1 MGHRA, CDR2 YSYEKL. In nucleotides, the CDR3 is TGCGCCAGCAGCCAAGACGGAGGGATCTATGGCTACACCTTC. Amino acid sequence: CASSQDGGIYGYTF.

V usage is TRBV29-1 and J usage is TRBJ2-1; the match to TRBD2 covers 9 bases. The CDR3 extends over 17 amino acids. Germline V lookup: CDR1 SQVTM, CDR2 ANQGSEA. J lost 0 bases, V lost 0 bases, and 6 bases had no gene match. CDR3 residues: CSVEDLAGYSSYNEQFF. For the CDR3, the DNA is TGCAGCGTTGAAGATCTAGCGGGATATAGCTCCTACAATGAGCAGTTCTTC.

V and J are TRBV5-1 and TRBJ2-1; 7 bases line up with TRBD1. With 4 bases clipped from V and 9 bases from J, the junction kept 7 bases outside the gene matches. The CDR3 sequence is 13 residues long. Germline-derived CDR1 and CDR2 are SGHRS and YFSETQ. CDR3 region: CASSPPQGSEQFF. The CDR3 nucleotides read TGCGCCAGCAGCCCACCACAGGGGAGTGAGCAGTTCTTC. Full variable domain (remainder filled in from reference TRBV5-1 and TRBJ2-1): KAGVTQTPRYLIKTRGQQVTLSCSPISGHRSVSWYQQTPGQGLQFLFEYFSETQRNKGNFPGRFSGRQFSNSRSEMNVSTLELGDSALYLCASSPPQGSEQFFGPGTRLTVL.

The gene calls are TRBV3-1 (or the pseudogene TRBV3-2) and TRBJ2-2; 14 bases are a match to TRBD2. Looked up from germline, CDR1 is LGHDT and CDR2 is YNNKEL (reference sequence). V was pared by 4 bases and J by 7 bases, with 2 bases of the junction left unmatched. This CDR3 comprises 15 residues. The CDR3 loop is CASSLGLAGVGELFF. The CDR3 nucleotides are TGTGCCAGCAGCCTGGGACTAGCGGGAGTCGGGGAGCTGTTTTTT.

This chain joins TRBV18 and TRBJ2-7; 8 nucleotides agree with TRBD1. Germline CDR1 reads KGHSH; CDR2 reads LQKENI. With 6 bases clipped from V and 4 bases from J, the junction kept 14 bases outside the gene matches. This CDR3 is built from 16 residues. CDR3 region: CASSRGPRAGGYEQYF. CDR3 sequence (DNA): TGTGCCAGCTCCAGGGGGCCCAGGGCAGGCGGTTACGAGCAGTACTTC.